The 12 T cell receptor beta chains presented below share a single source sample, sequenced in a study of blood T cell repertoires in COVID-19. Some clones are missing from TCRdb's copy, which holds only in-frame ones; the method was immunoSEQ multiplex PCR. The repertoire holds around 230,000 clones, with roughly 87% as singletons. Material: peripheral blood. The receptors come from a man between 60 and 75 years old who had recovered from COVID-19.

This rearrangement joins TRBV20-1 to TRBJ1-6; 7 bases map to TRBD1. Germline V gene data show CDR1 as DFQATT and CDR2 as SNEGSKA (reference sequence). The CDR3 totals 18 residues. The trim removed 3 bases at V and 0 bases at J, leaving 11 bases unmatched. The CDR3 loop is CSASIGQVLSSYNSPLHF. CDR3 coding DNA: TGCAGTGCTAGTATAGGACAGGTGCTGAGCTCCTATAATTCACCCCTCCACTTT.

The chain has TRBV15 and TRBJ2-7; 9 bases match TRBD2. The CDR3 length is 14 residues. The junction had 2 bases not matched to a gene; V was cut back by 3 bases and J by 2 bases. Germline assignment: CDR1 LNHNV and CDR2 YYDKDF (reference sequence). The CDR3 DNA reads TGTGCCACCAGCAGCGAGCGGGGGGCCTACGAGCAGTACTTC. Residues: CATSSERGAYEQYF.

In its sample, this clone was seen a few times. CDR3 DNA: TGTGCCTGGAGGCGGGACAGTAACTATGGCTACACCTTC. It translates to CAWRRDSNYGYTF. V is TRBV30 and J is TRBJ1-2, with 7 bases fitting TRBD1. The ends lost 3 bases at V and 1 base at J; junction bases unmatched: 2. CDR1 and CDR2 from the germline V gene are GTSNPN and SVGIG (reference sequence). CDR3 length: 13 amino acids. Drawing the rest from reference TRBV30 and TRBJ1-2, the complete variable domain is SQTIHQWPATLVQPVGSPLSLECTVEGTSNPNLYWYRQAAGRGLQLLFYSVGIGQISSEVPQNLSASRPQDRQFILSSKKLLLSDSGFYLCAWRRDSNYGYTFGSGTRLTVV.

This chain connects TRBV11-1 to TRBJ2-3, with 7 bases fitting TRBD1. This CDR3 has 15 amino acids. Trimming took 5 bases from V and 4 from J; bases not matched to a gene: 9. Germline V lookup: CDR1 SGHAT, CDR2 FQDESV (reference sequence). The CDR3: CASSKRRGRADTQYF. The CDR3 DNA reads as TGTGCCAGCAGCAAAAGAAGGGGGCGCGCAGATACGCAGTATTTT. Drawing the rest from reference TRBV11-1 and TRBJ2-3, the complete variable domain is EAEVAQSPRYKITEKSQAVAFWCDPISGHATLYWYRQILGQGPELLVQFQDESVVDDSQLPKDRFSAERLKGVDSTLKIQPAELGDSAMYLCASSKRRGRADTQYFGPGTRLTVL.

The V and J genes are TRBV2 and TRBJ1-5; a possible D gene is TRBD1 (6 bases). This CDR3 is built from 15 residues. Germline V gives CDR1 SNHLY, CDR2 FYNNEI. The ends were cut back, 4 bases at V and 2 bases at J, with 12 bases in the middle. The CDR3 spells CASSANRERNQPQHF. In nucleotides, the CDR3 is TGTGCCAGCAGTGCCAACAGGGAGCGCAATCAGCCCCAGCATTTT.

In DNA, the CDR3 is TGTGCCAGCTCACCATTGACAGGGTCTGGAAACACCATATATTTT. Encoded protein: CASSPLTGSGNTIYF. This chain joins TRBV18 and TRBJ1-3; 7 bases are shared with TRBD1. The length of the CDR3 is 15 residues. Germline CDR1 KGHSH, CDR2 LQKENI. V was clipped by 2 bases and J by 1 base; unmatched bases: 2.

This chain joins TRBV9 and TRBJ2-2; 9 bases align to TRBD2. The CDR3 has 14 residues. Unmatched junction bases numbered 1, after V lost 0 bases and J lost 7 bases. The germline CDR1 and CDR2 sequences are SGDLS and YYNGEE. This chain's CDR3 is CASSVVAGVGELFF. The CDR3 nucleotides read TGTGCCAGCAGCGTAGTAGCGGGGGTCGGGGAGCTGTTTTTT.

The rearrangement joins TRBV29-1 to TRBJ1-4, with 10 bases that match TRBD1. CDR1 is SQVTM and CDR2 is ANQGSEA in the germline V gene. V dropped 5 bases and J dropped 7; count of bases not matched to a gene: 10. The CDR3 sequence is 15 residues long. The CDR3 coding sequence is TGCAGCGTTCGGACCCCGGGACAGGGGTCTGAAAAACTGTTTTTT. Its protein product is CSVRTPGQGSEKLFF.

The V gene is TRBV10-2, the J gene TRBJ1-1; TRBD1 might be the D (5 bases). Per the germline V gene, CDR1 is WSHSY and CDR2 is SAAADI. V lost 3 bases and J lost 5, with 13 bases in between. The CDR3 contains 14 residues. For the CDR3, the DNA is TGCGCCAGCAGTGATAAGGACCCAGGGACTGAAGCTTTCTTT. This sequence encodes CASSDKDPGTEAFF.

V usage is TRBV5-1 and J usage is TRBJ1-2; TRBD1 aligns across 9 bases. Losses at the gene ends were 4 bases for V and 3 bases for J; bases not matched to a gene: 4. The CDR3 contains 14 residues. The germline V gene has CDR1 SGHRS and CDR2 YFSETQ. The CDR3 spells CASSATGGYYGYTF. The CDR3 DNA sequence: TGCGCCAGCAGCGCGACAGGGGGATACTATGGCTACACCTTC.

This chain connects TRBV18 to TRBJ2-6; 8 bases agree with TRBD1. This CDR3 contains 15 residues. CDR1 and CDR2 from the germline V gene are KGHSH and LQKENI. The V segment lost 6 bases and the J segment 4 bases; nucleotides outside the gene matches: 5. The CDR3 sequence: CASSTTGDGANVLTF. The CDR3 DNA is TGTGCCAGCTCTACGACAGGGGACGGGGCCAACGTCCTGACTTTC.

This chain links TRBV5-1 with TRBJ2-1; TRBD1 matches at 11 bases. The J segment lost 2 bases and the V segment lost 4 bases, leaving 5 bases of the junction unmatched. The CDR3 runs 16 residues. Per the germline V gene, CDR1 is SGHRS and CDR2 is YFSETQ. DNA for the CDR3: TGCGCCAGCAGCCTCGGGACAGGGGGAACCTACAATGAGCAGTTCTTC. Encoded protein: CASSLGTGGTYNEQFF.